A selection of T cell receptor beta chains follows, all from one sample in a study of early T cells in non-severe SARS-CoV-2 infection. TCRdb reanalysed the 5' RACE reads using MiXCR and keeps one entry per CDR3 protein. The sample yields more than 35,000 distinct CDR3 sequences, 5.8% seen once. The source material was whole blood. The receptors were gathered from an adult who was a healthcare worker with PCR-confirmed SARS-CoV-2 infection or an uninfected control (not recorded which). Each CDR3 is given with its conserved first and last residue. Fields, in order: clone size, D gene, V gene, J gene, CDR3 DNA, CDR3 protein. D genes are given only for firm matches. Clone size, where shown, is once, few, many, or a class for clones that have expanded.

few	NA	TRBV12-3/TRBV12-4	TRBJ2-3	TGTGCCAGCAGAAAGACTAGCACAGATACGCAGTATTTT	CASRKTSTDTQYF
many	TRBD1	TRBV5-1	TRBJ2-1	TGCGCCAGCAGCTTGGCTTCCGGGACAGGGAACTACAATGAGCAGTTCTTC	CASSLASGTGNYNEQFF
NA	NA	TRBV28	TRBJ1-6	TGTGCCAGCAGTCCCGGGGGACCGAATGGTTCACCCCTCCACTTT	CASSPGGPNGSPLHF
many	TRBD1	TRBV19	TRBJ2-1	TGTGCCAGTGGCAACAGGGGGAAATACAATGAGCAGTTCTTC	CASGNRGKYNEQFF
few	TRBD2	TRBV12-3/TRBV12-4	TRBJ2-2	TGTGCCAGCAGCCATACTAGCGGGGCCCGGAGGGGGGAGCTGTTTTTT	CASSHTSGARRGELFF
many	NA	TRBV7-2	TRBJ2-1	TGTGCCAGCAGCTTAGCAGGGGACTCCTACAATGAGCAGTTCTTC	CASSLAGDSYNEQFF
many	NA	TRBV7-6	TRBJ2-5	TGTGCCAGCAGCTCACCCTGGACCAGGGAGACCCAGTACTTC	CASSSPWTRETQYF
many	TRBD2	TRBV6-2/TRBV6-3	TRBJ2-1	TGTGCCAGCATCCAAAAGGTCCGGCGGGGGGGCCTCGATGAGCAGTTCTTC	CASIQKVRRGGLDEQFF
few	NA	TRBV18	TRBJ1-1	TGTGCCAGCTCACCACAGACAGCACAAACTGAAGCTTTCTTT	CASSPQTAQTEAFF
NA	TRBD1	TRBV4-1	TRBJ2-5	TGCGCCAGCAGCCAGACCAGGGACAGTAAAGAGACCCAGTACTTC	CASSQTRDSKETQYF
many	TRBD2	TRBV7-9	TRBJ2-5	TGTGCCAGCAGCTTGGGACTAGCGGGAGTTTTGGGAGAGACCCAGTACTTC	CASSLGLAGVLGETQYF
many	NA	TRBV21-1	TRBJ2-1	NA	CASSKEVGNGNYNEQFF
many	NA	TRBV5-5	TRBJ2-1	TGTGCCAGCAGCCCTCGGACTACCCCTGCCTTGGATGAGCAGTTCTTC	CASSPRTTPALDEQFF
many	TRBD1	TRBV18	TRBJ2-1	TGTGCCAGCTCACTCGGGACAGGGGGCTACAATGAGCAGTTCTTC	CASSLGTGGYNEQFF
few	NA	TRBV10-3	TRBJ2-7	TGTGCCATCAGGGACGGTGGGGTACCCTACGAGCAGTACTTC	CAIRDGGVPYEQYF
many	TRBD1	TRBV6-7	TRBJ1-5	TGTGCCAGCAGTCAGACAGGGGGTGCTGAGGACGTAGGCAATCAGCCCCAGCATTTT	CASSQTGGAEDVGNQPQHF
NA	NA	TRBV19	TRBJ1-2	TGTGCCAGTAGTATCCAGTCCGGGCCAGCATATGGCTACACCTTC	CASSIQSGPAYGYTF
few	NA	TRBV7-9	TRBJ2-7	TGTGCCAGCAGCTTAGCGCAGGGCACTTCCCACGAGCAGTACTTC	CASSLAQGTSHEQYF
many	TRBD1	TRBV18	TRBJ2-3	TGTGCCAGCTCACCAGGGACAGGGCCGACAGATACGCAGTATTTT	CASSPGTGPTDTQYF
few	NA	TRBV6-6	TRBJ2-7	TGTGCCAGCAGTTACCCCAGGTTTCCCTACGAGCAGTACTTC	CASSYPRFPYEQYF
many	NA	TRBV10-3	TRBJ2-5	TGTGCCATCAGCCCCTTCGAAGGGGGACGCCAGGAGACCCAGTACTTC	CAISPFEGGRQETQYF
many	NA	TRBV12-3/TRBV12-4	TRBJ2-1	TGTGCCAGCAGTCCCGGACAGCAAAGGAGTGAGCAGTTCTTC	CASSPGQQRSEQFF
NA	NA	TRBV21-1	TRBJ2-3	TGTGCCAGCAGCAAAGTAGGCCGGGAGCGCACAGATACGCAGTATTTT	CASSKVGRERTDTQYF
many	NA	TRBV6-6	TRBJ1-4	TGTGCCAGCAGTCCTCATGAAAAACTGTTTTTT	CASSPHEKLFF
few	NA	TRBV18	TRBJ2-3	TGTGCCAGCTCCCAGGGATTAGCAGATACGCAGTATTTT	CASSQGLADTQYF
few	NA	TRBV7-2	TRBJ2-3	TGTGCCAGCAGCTTAGGACCCTTGTTGACGTCGTATTTT	CASSLGPLLTSYF
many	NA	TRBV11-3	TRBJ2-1	TGTGCCAGCAGACTAGCCTCCCTTGAGCAGTTCTTC	CASRLASLEQFF
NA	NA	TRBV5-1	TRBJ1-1	TGCGCCAGCAGCTTGGAGACAGGTGGGCGGGCTTTCTTT	CASSLETGGRAFF
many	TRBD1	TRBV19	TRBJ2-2	TGTGCCAGTACCCATACCCGTCAGGGGGCGAACACCGGGGAGCTGTTTTTT	CASTHTRQGANTGELFF
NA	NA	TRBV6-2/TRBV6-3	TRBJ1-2	TGTGCCAGCAGTTACGGGCGAACAGCTAACTATGGCTACACCTTC	CASSYGRTANYGYTF
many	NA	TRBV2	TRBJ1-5	TGTGCCAGCAGTGACCCGGTGGAGGGCTTCGGCAATCAGCCCCAGCATTTT	CASSDPVEGFGNQPQHF
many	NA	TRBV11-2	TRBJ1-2	TGTGCCAGCAGCTTAGACAGGGGACGAGGCTACACCTTC	CASSLDRGRGYTF
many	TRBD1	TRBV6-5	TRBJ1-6	TGTGCCAGCAGATCGGACAGGGCCTCACCCCTCCACTTT	CASRSDRASPLHF
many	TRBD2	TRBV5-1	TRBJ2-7	TGCGCCAGCAGCTTGGCCGCGGGACTAGCTTACGAGCAGTACTTC	CASSLAAGLAYEQYF
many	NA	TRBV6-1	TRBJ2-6	TGTGCCAGCCTTACGGGACACTCTGGGGCCAACGTCCTGACTTTC	CASLTGHSGANVLTF
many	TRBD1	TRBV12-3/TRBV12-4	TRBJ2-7	TGTGCCAGCAGATCGACCGGGACAGGCCTCTACGAGCAGTACTTC	CASRSTGTGLYEQYF
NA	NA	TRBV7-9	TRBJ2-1	TGTGCCAGCAGCTTGGTTGTCTCTAGCGTGGAGTTCTTC	CASSLVVSSVEFF
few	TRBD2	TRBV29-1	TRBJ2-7	TGCAGCGTTGTGGCGGGAGTGGACGAGCAGTACTTC	CSVVAGVDEQYF
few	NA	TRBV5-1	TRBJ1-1	TGCGCCAGCAGCCGGGGCGTAGGTTATCGCGGTGAAGCTTTCTTT	CASSRGVGYRGEAFF
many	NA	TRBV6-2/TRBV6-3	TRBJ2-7	TGTGCCAGCAGTTACCGGGGGAACGAGCAGTACTTC	CASSYRGNEQYF
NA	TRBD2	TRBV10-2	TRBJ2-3	TGCGCCAGCACCCAGCGGGAGGGCACAGATACGCAGTATTTT	CASTQREGTDTQYF
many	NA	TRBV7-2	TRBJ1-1	TGTGCCAGCAGCTTAGGCCCGTTGAACACTGAAGCTTTCTTT	CASSLGPLNTEAFF
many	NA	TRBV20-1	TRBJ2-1	TGCAGTTTAATCGGTGTCGAAAACTCCTACAATGAGCAGTTCTTC	CSLIGVENSYNEQFF
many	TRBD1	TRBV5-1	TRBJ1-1	TGCGCCAGCAGCTTGGGGACAGGGGAAAACACTGAAGCTTTCTTT	CASSLGTGENTEAFF